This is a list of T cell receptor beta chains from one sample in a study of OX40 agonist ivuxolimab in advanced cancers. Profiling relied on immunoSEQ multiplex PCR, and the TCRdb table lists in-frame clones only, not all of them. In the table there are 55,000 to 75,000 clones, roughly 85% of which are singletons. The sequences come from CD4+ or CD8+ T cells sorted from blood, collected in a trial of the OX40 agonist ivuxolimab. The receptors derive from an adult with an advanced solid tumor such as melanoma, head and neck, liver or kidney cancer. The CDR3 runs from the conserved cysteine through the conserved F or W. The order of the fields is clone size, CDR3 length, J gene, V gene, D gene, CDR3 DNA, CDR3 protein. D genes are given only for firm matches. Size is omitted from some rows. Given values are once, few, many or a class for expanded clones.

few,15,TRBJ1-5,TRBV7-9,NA,TGTGCCAGCAGCCCGGGAGGGGGGCCCAATCAGCCCCAGCATTTT,CASSPGGGPNQPQHF
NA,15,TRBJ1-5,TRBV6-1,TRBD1,TGTGCCAGCAGTGGACAGGGTGTTACCGATCAGCCCCAGCATTTT,CASSGQGVTDQPQHF
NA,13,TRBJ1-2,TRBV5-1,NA,TGCGCCAGCGGTCCGGGGGCGGGCTATGGCTACACCTTC,CASGPGAGYGYTF
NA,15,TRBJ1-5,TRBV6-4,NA,TGTGCCAGCAGTGAGGAGGCAGGGAGCAATCAGCCCCAGCATTTT,CASSEEAGSNQPQHF
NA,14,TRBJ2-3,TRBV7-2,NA,TGTGCCAGCAGCCCAGGAAGTTCAGGCGATACGCAGTATTTT,CASSPGSSGDTQYF
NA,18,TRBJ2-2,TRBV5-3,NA,TGTGCCAGAAGCTTGCTCCGGGAGCACTTCAGGAACACCGGGGAGCTGTTTTTT,CARSLLREHFRNTGELFF
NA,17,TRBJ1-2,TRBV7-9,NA,TGTGCCAGCAGCCCACCTTTCGACAGCGCCGCGAACTATGGCTACACCTTC,CASSPPFDSAANYGYTF
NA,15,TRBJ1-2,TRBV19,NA,TGTGCCAGTAGTAGAACAGGTACCGCCAACTATGGCTACACCTTC,CASSRTGTANYGYTF
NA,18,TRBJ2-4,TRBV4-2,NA,TGTGCCAGCAGCCAAGATCTCGGTAGCGCGATAGCCAAAAACATTCAGTACTTC,CASSQDLGSAIAKNIQYF
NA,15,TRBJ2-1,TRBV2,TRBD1,TGTGCCAGCAGTAACGACAGGGACGCCTACAATGAGCAGTTCTTC,CASSNDRDAYNEQFF
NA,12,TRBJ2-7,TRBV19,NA,TGTGCCAGTAGTTTAGGAACCTACGAGCAGTACTTC,CASSLGTYEQYF
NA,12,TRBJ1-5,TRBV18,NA,TGTGCCAGCTCACCGCGTGGGCAGCCCCAGCATTTT,CASSPRGQPQHF
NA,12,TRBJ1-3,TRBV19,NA,TGTGCCAGTAGTAAGACAGGAAACACCATATATTTT,CASSKTGNTIYF
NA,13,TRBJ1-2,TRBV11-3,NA,TGTGCCAGCAGCACGCGGGCAGGGAGCGGCTACACCTTC,CASSTRAGSGYTF
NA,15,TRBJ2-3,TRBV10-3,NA,TGTGCCATCAGTGAGTCAAGGGTTAGCACAGATACGCAGTATTTT,CAISESRVSTDTQYF
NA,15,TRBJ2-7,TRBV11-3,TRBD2,TGTGCCAGCAGCTCCCGCCGGACTAGCCAGTACGAGCAGTACTTC,CASSSRRTSQYEQYF
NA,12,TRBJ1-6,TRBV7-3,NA,TGTGCCCCCCCCCATCAAACTTCACCCCTCCACTTT,CAPPHQTSPLHF
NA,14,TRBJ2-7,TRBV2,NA,TGTGCCAGCAGCGGAGACTCGGCCTCCTACGAGCAGTACTTC,CASSGDSASYEQYF
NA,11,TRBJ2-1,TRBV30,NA,TGTGGTTTGGCTAGTTTCAATGAGCAGTTCTTC,CGLASFNEQFF
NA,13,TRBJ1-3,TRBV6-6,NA,TGTGCCAGCAGCCGCGGGGAAGGAAACACCATATATTTT,CASSRGEGNTIYF
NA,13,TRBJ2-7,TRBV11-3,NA,TGTGCCAGCAGCGACGACAGAAGCTACGAGCAGTACTTC,CASSDDRSYEQYF
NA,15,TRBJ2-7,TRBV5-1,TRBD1,TGCGCCAGCAGCTCGACAGGGATTATCGGGGCCGAGCAGTACTTC,CASSSTGIIGAEQYF
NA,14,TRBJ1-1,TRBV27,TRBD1,TGTGCCAGCACCGGACAGGGCCTTTGGACTGAAGCTTTCTTT,CASTGQGLWTEAFF
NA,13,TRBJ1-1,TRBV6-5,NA,TGTGCCAGCAGTTCTACTGACCAGGCTGAAGCTTTCTTT,CASSSTDQAEAFF
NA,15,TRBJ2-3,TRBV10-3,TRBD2,TGTGCCTCGAGAGGGACTACCAAACACACAGATACGCAGTATTTT,CASRGTTKHTDTQYF
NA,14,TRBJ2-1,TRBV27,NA,TGTGCCAGCAGTTCCACAGGCTCCGACAATGAGCAGTTCTTC,CASSSTGSDNEQFF
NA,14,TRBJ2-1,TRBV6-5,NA,TGTGCCAGCAGTTACGTTATCGGGGGCTATGAGCAGTTCTTC,CASSYVIGGYEQFF
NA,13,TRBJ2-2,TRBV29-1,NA,TGCAGCGTGGGTCCGCAGGGGACCGGGGAGCTGTTTTTT,CSVGPQGTGELFF
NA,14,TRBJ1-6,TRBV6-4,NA,TGTGCCAGCCATTCGGGTTCTGGGAATTCACCCCTCCACTTT,CASHSGSGNSPLHF
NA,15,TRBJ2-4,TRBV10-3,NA,TGTGCCATCAGTGGAAACCGAACAGGGTCGGACATTCAGTACTTC,CAISGNRTGSDIQYF
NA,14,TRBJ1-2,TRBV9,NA,TGTGCCAGCAGCGTAGAGGGGGGGTACTATGGCTACACCTTC,CASSVEGGYYGYTF
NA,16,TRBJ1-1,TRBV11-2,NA,TGTGCCAGCAGCTTAAAGATAAGTCGGTATAACACTGAAGCTTTCTTT,CASSLKISRYNTEAFF
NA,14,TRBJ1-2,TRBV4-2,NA,TGTGCCAGCAGCCAGGAACTGATTAAGACTGGCTACACCTTC,CASSQELIKTGYTF
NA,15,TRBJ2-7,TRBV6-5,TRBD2,TGTGCCAGCAGTTTGGGGACTAGCGGACTCTACGAGCAGTACTTC,CASSLGTSGLYEQYF
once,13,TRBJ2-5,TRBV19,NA,TGTGCCAGTAGTCTCGGGACTCAAGAGACCCAGTACTTC,CASSLGTQETQYF
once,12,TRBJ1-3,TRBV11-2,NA,TGTGCCAGCAGCTTAGAGACCCCCACCATATATTTT,CASSLETPTIYF
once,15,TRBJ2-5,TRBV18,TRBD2,TGTGCCAGCTCACCGAGCGGGAGGGCCGAGAAGACCCAGTACTTC,CASSPSGRAEKTQYF
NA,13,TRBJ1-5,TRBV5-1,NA,TGCGCCAGCAGCTTGGAACCTAATCAGCCCCAGCATTTT,CASSLEPNQPQHF
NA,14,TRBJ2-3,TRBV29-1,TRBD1,TGCAGCGTCACCCCGGGACAGGGTTCAGATACGCAGTATTTT,CSVTPGQGSDTQYF
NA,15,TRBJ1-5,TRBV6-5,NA,TGTGCCAGCAGTTACTCGAGGGGGTCTAATCAGCCCCAGCATTTT,CASSYSRGSNQPQHF
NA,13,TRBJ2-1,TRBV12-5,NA,TGTGCTAGTGGTTTAGGAGGGGGCAATGAGCAGTTCTTC,CASGLGGGNEQFF
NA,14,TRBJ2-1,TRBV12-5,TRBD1,TGTGCTAGTGGTTTAGGACAGGGAACGGATGAGCAGTTCTTC,CASGLGQGTDEQFF
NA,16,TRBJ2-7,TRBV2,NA,TGTGCCAGCAGACGAGGCGGGACAGTGGGAGATTACGAGCAGTACTTC,CASRRGGTVGDYEQYF
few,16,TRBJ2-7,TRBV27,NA,TGTGCCAGCAGTCCCACCCCGAGGGGCGCGATCTACGAGCAGTACTTC,CASSPTPRGAIYEQYF
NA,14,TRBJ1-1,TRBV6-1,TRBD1,TGTGCCAGCAGTTTTGGACAGGGGAGGACTGAAGCTTTCTTT,CASSFGQGRTEAFF
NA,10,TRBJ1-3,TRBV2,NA,TGTGCCAGCGCTGGAAACACCATATATTTT,CASAGNTIYF
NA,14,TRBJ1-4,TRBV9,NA,TGTGCCAGCAACTCAGGGAATAGTTTTGAAAAACTGTTTTTT,CASNSGNSFEKLFF
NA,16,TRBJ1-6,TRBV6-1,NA,TGTGCCAGCAGTGCCCTTTTGGTCAGGGCTAATTCACCCCTCCACTTT,CASSALLVRANSPLHF